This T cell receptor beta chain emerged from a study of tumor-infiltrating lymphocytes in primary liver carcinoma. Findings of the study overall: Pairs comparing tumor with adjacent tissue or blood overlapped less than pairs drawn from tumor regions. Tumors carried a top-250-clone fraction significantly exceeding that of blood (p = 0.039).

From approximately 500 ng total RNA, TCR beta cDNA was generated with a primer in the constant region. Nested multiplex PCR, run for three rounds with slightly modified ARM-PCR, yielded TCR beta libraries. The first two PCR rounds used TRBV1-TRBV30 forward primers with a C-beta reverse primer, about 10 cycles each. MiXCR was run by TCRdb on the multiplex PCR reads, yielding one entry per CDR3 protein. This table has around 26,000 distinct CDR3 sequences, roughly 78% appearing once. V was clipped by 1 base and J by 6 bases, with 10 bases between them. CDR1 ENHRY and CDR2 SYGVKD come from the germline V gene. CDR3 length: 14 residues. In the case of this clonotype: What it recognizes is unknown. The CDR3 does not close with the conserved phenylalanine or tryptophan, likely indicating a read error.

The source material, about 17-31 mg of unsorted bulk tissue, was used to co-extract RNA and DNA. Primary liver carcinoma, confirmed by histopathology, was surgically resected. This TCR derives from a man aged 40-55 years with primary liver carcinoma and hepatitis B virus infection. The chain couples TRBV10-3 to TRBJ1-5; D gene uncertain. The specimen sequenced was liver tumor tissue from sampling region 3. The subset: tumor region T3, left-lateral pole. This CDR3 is CAISEYECGQPQHL. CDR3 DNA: TGTGCCATCAGTGAGTATGAGTGCGGTCAGCCCCAGCATCTT.